These 29 T cell receptor beta chains came from one sample sequenced in a study of regulatory T cells in long-lasting Graves disease. CDR3 regions were amplified by Arm-PCR using iRepertoire HTBI primers to build TCR beta libraries. TCRdb processed the multiplex PCR reads anew with MiXCR; each CDR3 protein has one entry. The top ten hold more than 15% of the sample, which has about 620,000 distinct CDR3 sequences, 16% seen once. Time point in this sample: newly diagnosed GD, antithyroid drugs for less than 3 months. From PBMCs, RNA was extracted and then used to make the TCR library. The same specimen was also included in a second study, on T cells in Graves' hyperthyroidism and ophthalmopathy.

The sequencing used peripheral blood mononuclear cells (PBMCs), collected at new diagnosis, from a patient treated with antithyroid drugs. The receptors were gathered from a woman between 25 and 40 years old with Graves disease.

This clonotype was recorded many times. This chain joins TRBV5-1 and TRBJ2-7, with D possibly matching TRBD2 (6 bases). The CDR3 consists of 16 residues. Trimming left V 0 bases short and J 6 bases short, with 19 bases between. CDR1 is SGHRS, CDR2 YFSETQ, per germline. CDR3 amino acids: CASSLGGVEMRIEQYF. CDR3 in DNA: TGCGCCAGCAGCTTGGGGGGGGTGGAAATGCGGATCGAGCAGTACTTC.

This clonotype was counted ten times or more. V gene TRBV28 combines with J gene TRBJ1-2, with D unresolved. CDR3 length: 16 residues. Trimming pared 4 bases from V and 4 bases from J, leaving 19 bases between. The germline gives CDR1 MDHEN, CDR2 SYDVKM. The CDR3 loop reads CASSSSTNASSYGYTF. CDR3 coding DNA: TGTGCCAGCAGTTCTAGCACGAATGCCTCTTCCTATGGCTACACCTTC.

This clonotype was found a few times. The chain carries TRBV5-1 and TRBJ1-1, with a weak D call TRBD1 (6 bases). V lost 4 bases to trimming and J lost 7 bases, with 20 bases between them. This CDR3 comprises 15 residues. Germline V gives CDR1 SGHRS, CDR2 YFSETQ. The CDR3 here is CASSPGHGKRFEAFF. CDR3 bases: TGCGCCAGCAGCCCGGGACACGGGAAGCGGTTTGAAGCTTTCTTT. Based on the CDR3 plus reference TRBV5-1 and TRBJ1-1, the full variable domain is KAGVTQTPRYLIKTRGQQVTLSCSPISGHRSVSWYQQTPGQGLQFLFEYFSETQRNKGNFPGRFSGRQFSNSRSEMNVSTLELGDSALYLCASSPGHGKRFEAFFGQGTRLTVV.

This clonotype was seen a few times. The J gene is TRBJ2-3, the V gene TRBV28, with 8 positions matching TRBD2. The CDR3 contains 16 residues. Germline assignment: CDR1 MDHEN and CDR2 SYDVKM. J was trimmed by 1 base and V by 6 bases; bases with no gene match: 9. The DNA of the CDR3 is TGTGCCAGCAGAGCCGGCGGGGGGCCCCGCACAGATACGCAGTATTTT. It translates to CASRAGGGPRTDTQYF.

With regard to this clonotype: Compared with germline, one end of the junction differs, possibly owing to a read error. This chain joins TRBV7-7 and TRBJ2-7; D remains ambiguous. The CDR3 has 13 amino acids. Germline CDR1 and CDR2: SSHAT and FNYEAQ (reference sequence). The CDR3 loop is CASSLSATAEQYF. CDR3 DNA: TGTGCTAGCAGCTTAAGTGCCACTGCCGAGCAGTACTTC.

This clonotype has a handful of counts. The chain carries TRBV6-1 and TRBJ2-3; D is unclear. Deletions cut 6 bases from V and 3 bases from J, with 10 bases between. Germline V gives CDR1 MNHNS, CDR2 SASEGT. This CDR3 is built from 13 residues. In DNA, the CDR3 is TGTGCCAGCAGCCAAACCTATACAGATACGCAGTATTTT. Its translation is CASSQTYTDTQYF.

V and J are TRBV9 and TRBJ2-5, with TRBD1 matching over 9 bases. Per germline, CDR1 SGDLS and CDR2 YYNGEE. J lost 4 bases, V lost 3 bases, and 4 bases had no gene match. The CDR3 has 14 residues. CDR3 nucleotide sequence: TGTGCCAGCAGCGAAACAGGGGGCACAGAGACCCAGTACTTC. It specifies CASSETGGTETQYF.

This clonotype has ten or more counts. The chain combines TRBV2 with TRBJ1-2; perhaps TRBD1 as D (5 bases). The CDR3 loop spans 14 amino acids. CDR1 is SNHLY and CDR2 is FYNNEI in the germline V gene. Trimming took 8 bases from V and 0 from J, leaving 13 bases between them. The CDR3 DNA sequence: TGTGCCAGCGTTCGGGGCCCCACTAACTATGGCTACACCTTC. Encoded protein: CASVRGPTNYGYTF.

This chain links TRBV20-1 with TRBJ2-4, with 8 positions matching TRBD2. The germline V gene has CDR1 DFQATT and CDR2 SNEGSKA (reference sequence). V lost 6 bases and J lost 0; bases outside the gene matches: 13. CDR3 length equals 17 residues. The CDR3 reads CSAPGGLANIAKNIQYF. The CDR3 coding sequence is TGCAGTGCCCCAGGCGGACTAGCTAATATAGCCAAAAACATTCAGTACTTC.

This clonotype was counted ten times or more. The chain uses TRBV19 and TRBJ1-5, with 8 bases matching TRBD1. The J segment lost 6 bases and the V segment lost 7 bases, leaving 5 bases of the junction unmatched. The germline V gene encodes CDR1 LNHDA and CDR2 SQIVND (reference sequence). This CDR3 region has 13 residues. The CDR3 here is CASTTGETQPQHF. In nucleotides, the CDR3 is TGTGCCAGTACGACAGGGGAGACTCAGCCCCAGCATTTT.

This clonotype was counted between two and nine times. The gene calls are TRBV18 and TRBJ2-1; tentatively, D is TRBD1 (5 bases). Trimming cost V 3 bases and J 3 bases, with 24 bases left between them. The CDR3 is made up of 19 amino acids. The germline CDR1 and CDR2 sequences are KGHSH and LQKENI. CDR3: CASSPTVKFTGTYYNEQFF. For the CDR3, the DNA is TGTGCCAGCTCACCGACAGTAAAGTTTACCGGTACCTACTACAATGAGCAGTTCTTC. The variable domain in full, completed from reference TRBV18 and TRBJ2-1, reads NAGVMQNPRHLVRRRGQEARLRCSPMKGHSHVYWYRQLPEEGLKFMVYLQKENIIDESGMPKERFSAEFPKEGPSILRIQQVVRGDSAAYFCASSPTVKFTGTYYNEQFFGPGTRLTVL.

There are many counts of this clonotype. This sequence joins TRBV5-1 and TRBJ1-1; D might be TRBD1 (5 bases). Germline CDR1 SGHRS, CDR2 YFSETQ. The CDR3 runs to 14 residues. V was shortened by 0 bases and J by 8 bases, with 14 bases between the two germline ends. The CDR3 DNA sequence: TGCGCCAGCAGCTTGGGGAACAGGTGGGAGGAAGCTTTCTTT. This translates into CASSLGNRWEEAFF. Complete variable domain (other parts from reference TRBV5-1 and TRBJ1-1): KAGVTQTPRYLIKTRGQQVTLSCSPISGHRSVSWYQQTPGQGLQFLFEYFSETQRNKGNFPGRFSGRQFSNSRSEMNVSTLELGDSALYLCASSLGNRWEEAFFGQGTRLTVV.

This clonotype was counted between two and nine times. No conserved phenylalanine or tryptophan ends this CDR3, so it is likely a read error. V usage is TRBV6-1 and J usage is TRBJ1-1; no reliable D call. V lost 7 bases and J 1 base, leaving 16 bases between the germline ends. This CDR3 spans 15 amino acids. Germline V lookup: CDR1 MNHNS, CDR2 SASEGT. CDR3 region: CASTRGEGQNTEAFL. The DNA of the CDR3 is TGTGCCAGCACCCGTGGGGAGGGCCAGAACACTGAAGCTTTCCTT.

A few counts support this clonotype. The CDR3 spells CASSLIQGPNIPYEQYF. In nucleotides, the CDR3 is TGTGCCAGCAGCTTAATACAGGGGCCAAATATTCCCTACGAGCAGTACTTC. The rearrangement links TRBV5-6 to TRBJ2-7, with 7 bases aligning to TRBD1. CDR1 and CDR2 from the germline V gene are SGHDT and YYEEEE. CDR3 length equals 17 residues. Trimming cost V 2 bases and J 2 bases; bases outside gene matches: 13.

This clonotype was counted only a few times. The chain employs TRBV24-1 and TRBJ2-1, with 7 bases aligning to TRBD2. The germline V gene has CDR1 KGHDR and CDR2 SFDVKD. CDR3 length equals 15 residues. The V segment lost 7 bases and the J segment 6 bases; nucleotides outside the gene matches: 11. In nucleotides, the CDR3 is TGTGCCACCAGCACTTCCGCGGGAGTTGGCAATGAGCAGTTCTTC. Translated: CATSTSAGVGNEQFF.

This clonotype has just a few counts. The gene calls are TRBV6-4 and TRBJ2-1; D is unclear. This CDR3 contains 14 residues. Between the trimmed V and J ends, which lost 0 bases and 9 bases, there was a span of 12 bases. Germline-derived CDR1 and CDR2 are MRHNA and SNTAGT. CDR3: CASSDSRYGVEQFF. The CDR3 region has the DNA TGTGCCAGCAGTGACTCTCGATATGGAGTTGAGCAGTTCTTC.

As to this clonotype: One junction end does not reproduce the germline sequence, and a read error may be involved. The CDR3 coding sequence is TGTGCCAGCAGCACTAGCGGGAGGACCACCGGGGAGCTGGTTTTT. Residues: CASSTSGRTTGELVF. The chain has TRBV12-3 or TRBV12-4 and TRBJ2-2, with 12 bases lining up with TRBD2. The CDR3 has 15 amino acids.

The table lists this clonotype with many counts. The genes are TRBV3-1 and TRBJ1-2; D is undetermined. This CDR3 is 15 amino acids long. Germline CDR1 LGHDT, CDR2 YNNKEL (reference sequence). V was trimmed by 1 base and J by 5 bases, leaving 14 bases between them. The CDR3 sequence is CASSQVSGIGYGYTF. CDR3 in DNA: TGTGCCAGCAGCCAAGTTTCAGGTATTGGGTATGGCTACACCTTC.

This clonotype was seen more than once but under ten times. No DNA is shown, since the ends of the CDR3 on it are uncertain; the CDR3 is the one TCRdb lists. The CDR3 here is CASSFRSSSYEQYFGPGNQPQHF. The chain joins TRBV27 to TRBJ1-5. CDR1 is MNHEY, CDR2 SMNVEV, per germline (reference sequence). Including both end residues, the CDR3 is 23 amino acids long.

Many counts were recorded for this clonotype. This chain joins TRBV24-1 and TRBJ1-1; D not certain. Trimming took off 2 bases at V and 0 bases at J, with 9 bases between the two ends. Per germline, CDR1 KGHDR and CDR2 SFDVKD. This CDR3 region has 15 residues. DNA of the CDR3: TGTGCCACCAGTGATTCTCGGGAGATGAACACTGAAGCTTTCTTT. This sequence encodes CATSDSREMNTEAFF.

The rearrangement links TRBV19 to TRBJ1-5; D perhaps matches TRBD1 (5 bases). Trimming took 5 bases from V and 6 from J, leaving 20 bases between them. This CDR3 comprises 16 residues. Germline CDR1 LNHDA, CDR2 SQIVND (reference sequence). The CDR3 here is CASSRSLTRGFQPQHF. CDR3 coding DNA: TGTGCCAGTAGTCGATCCCTCACAAGGGGTTTTCAGCCCCAGCATTTT.

This chain joins TRBV18 and TRBJ2-1, with no clear D. The V gene lost 4 bases and the J gene lost 10 bases, with 11 bases spanning the gap. The germline gives CDR1 KGHSH, CDR2 LQKENI. CDR3 size: 12 residues. The CDR3 DNA sequence: TGTGCCAGCTCACTTCGCTACGAGGAGCAGTTCTTC. Protein sequence: CASSLRYEEQFF.

A few counts support this clonotype. This chain connects TRBV5-1 to TRBJ2-7; TRBD2 matches at 7 bases. The CDR3 contains 16 residues. Trimming at V came to 0 bases and at J to 3 bases, leaving 9 bases not matched to a gene. Germline V gives CDR1 SGHRS, CDR2 YFSETQ. CDR3 sequence: CASSLGFGLVDYEQYF. CDR3 bases: TGCGCCAGCAGCTTGGGATTTGGACTAGTAGACTACGAGCAGTACTTC. Combining the CDR3 with reference TRBV5-1 and TRBJ2-7 gives the whole variable domain KAGVTQTPRYLIKTRGQQVTLSCSPISGHRSVSWYQQTPGQGLQFLFEYFSETQRNKGNFPGRFSGRQFSNSRSEMNVSTLELGDSALYLCASSLGFGLVDYEQYFGPGTRLTVT.

The V and J genes are TRBV30 and TRBJ1-4, with D possibly matching TRBD1 (5 bases). Trimming pared 0 bases from V and 6 bases from J, leaving 17 bases between. Looked up from germline, CDR1 is GTSNPN and CDR2 is SVGIG (reference sequence). This CDR3 is 16 amino acids long. The CDR3 region has the DNA TGTGCCTGGAGTGTACCGGGAAAGGGGATAGATGAAAAACTGTTTTTT. Its protein product is CAWSVPGKGIDEKLFF.

This clonotype was counted at least ten times. This chain uses TRBV5-1 with TRBJ2-7; D may be TRBD1 (5 bases). Per germline, CDR1 SGHRS and CDR2 YFSETQ. This CDR3 contains 14 residues. Trimming removed 4 bases from V and 0 bases from J, with 11 bases in between. As DNA, the CDR3 is TGCGCCAGCAGCACCTTGACAGCCTCCTACGAGCAGTACTTC. Amino acid sequence: CASSTLTASYEQYF.

This clonotype was recorded at least ten times. The chain uses TRBV27 and TRBJ1-1, with D hard to call. Germline lookup yields CDR1 MNHEY and CDR2 SMNVEV (reference sequence). Deletions cut 3 bases from V and 1 base from J, with 12 bases between. This CDR3 has 15 residues. The CDR3 is CASSFRALGNTEAFF. The CDR3 nucleotides are TGTGCCAGCAGTTTTCGTGCCCTGGGGAACACTGAAGCTTTCTTT.

This clonotype was recorded a few times. The chain links TRBV19 to TRBJ2-5, with 8 bases lining up with TRBD1. Germline V gene sequence: CDR1 LNHDA, CDR2 SQIVND (reference sequence). V lost 4 bases to trimming and J lost 5 bases; unmatched junction nucleotides: 6. The CDR3 contains 14 residues. CDR3 in DNA: TGTGCCAGTAGTACGACAGGGGTGAAGGAGACCCAGTACTTC. Translation gives CASSTTGVKETQYF.

In its sample, this clonotype was seen many times. This chain links TRBV14 with TRBJ1-1; D gene ambiguous. This CDR3 is 16 amino acids long. V was pared by 1 base and J by 5 bases, with 17 bases between. The germline CDR1 and CDR2 sequences are SGHDN and FVKESK. The CDR3 here is CASSQGSFGQRTEAFF. As DNA, the CDR3 is TGTGCCAGCAGCCAAGGTTCATTCGGGCAAAGGACTGAAGCTTTCTTT.

The chain recombines TRBV9 with TRBJ2-7; 10 bases align to TRBD2. Per the germline V gene, CDR1 is SGDLS and CDR2 is YYNGEE. With V trimmed by 4 bases and J by 2 bases, 12 bases remained unmatched. This CDR3 comprises 17 residues. The CDR3 DNA reads as TGTGCCAGCAGCATAGATCCGATACTAGCGGGGCCCTACGAGCAGTACTTC. Its translation: CASSIDPILAGPYEQYF. Complete variable domain (other parts from reference TRBV9 and TRBJ2-7): DSGVTQTPKHLITATGQRVTLRCSPRSGDLSVYWYQQSLDQGLQFLIQYYNGEERAKGNILERFSAQQFPDLHSELNLSSLELGDSALYFCASSIDPILAGPYEQYFGPGTRLTVT.